This TCR beta chain was recorded in a study of tumor and adjacent non-tumor tissue in lung cancer. Study overall: Patients were aged about 30 to 80, 9 to 10 men and a handful of women, stage I to III.

The CDR3 is made up of 13 amino acids. Germline CDR1 MNHEY, CDR2 SVGEGT. A modified ARM-PCR protocol with three rounds of nested PCR amplified TCRbeta. TCRdb processed the multiplex PCR reads anew with MiXCR; each CDR3 protein has one entry. The sample carries 90,000 to 100,000 distinct CDR3 sequences, 80% recorded once. Broader study findings: Normal lung showed higher cumulative top 100 clone frequency than tumor.

RNA was extracted from bulk tissue without any cell sorting. The normal lung tissue was taken more than 3 cm from the tumor edge. Of note for this clonotype: Its antigen remains unknown. A junction end diverges from the germline sequence, so it may reflect a read error.

This clonotype was sampled from a man between 60 and 75 years old with small cell lung cancer. The chain is built from TRBV6-2 or TRBV6-3 and TRBJ1-2; D ambiguous. Sequencing input: distant non-tumor lung tissue. The CDR3 nucleotides are TGTGACAGCAGCCCGACTGGGGTTGCCGGCTACACCTTC. This encodes CDSSPTGVAGYTF.